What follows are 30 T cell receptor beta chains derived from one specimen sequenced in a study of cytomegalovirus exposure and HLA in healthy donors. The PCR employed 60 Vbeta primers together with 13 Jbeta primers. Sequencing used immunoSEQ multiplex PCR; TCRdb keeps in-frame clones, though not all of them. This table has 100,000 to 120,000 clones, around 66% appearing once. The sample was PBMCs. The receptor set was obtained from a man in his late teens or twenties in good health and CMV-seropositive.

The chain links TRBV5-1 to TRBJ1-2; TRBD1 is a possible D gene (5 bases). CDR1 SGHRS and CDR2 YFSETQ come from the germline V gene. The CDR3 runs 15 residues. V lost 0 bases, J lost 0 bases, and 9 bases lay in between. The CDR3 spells CASSLDPGTNYGYTF. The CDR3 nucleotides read TGCGCCAGCAGCTTGGACCCAGGGACTAACTATGGCTACACCTTC. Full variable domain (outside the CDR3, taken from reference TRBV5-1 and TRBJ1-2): KAGVTQTPRYLIKTRGQQVTLSCSPISGHRSVSWYQQTPGQGLQFLFEYFSETQRNKGNFPGRFSGRQFSNSRSEMNVSTLELGDSALYLCASSLDPGTNYGYTFGSGTRLTVV.

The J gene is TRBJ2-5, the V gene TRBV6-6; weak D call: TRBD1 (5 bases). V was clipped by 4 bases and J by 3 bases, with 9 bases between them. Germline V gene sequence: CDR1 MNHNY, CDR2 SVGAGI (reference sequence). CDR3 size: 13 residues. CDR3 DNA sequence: TGTGCCAGCAGTTCCGACAGCAAAGAGACCCAGTACTTC. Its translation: CASSSDSKETQYF.

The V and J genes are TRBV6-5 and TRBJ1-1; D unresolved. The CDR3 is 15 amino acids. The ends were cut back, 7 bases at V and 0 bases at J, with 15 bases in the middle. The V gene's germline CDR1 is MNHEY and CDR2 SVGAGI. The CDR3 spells CASTIAAGLNTEAFF. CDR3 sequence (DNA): TGTGCCAGCACCATAGCAGCGGGGTTGAACACTGAAGCTTTCTTT.

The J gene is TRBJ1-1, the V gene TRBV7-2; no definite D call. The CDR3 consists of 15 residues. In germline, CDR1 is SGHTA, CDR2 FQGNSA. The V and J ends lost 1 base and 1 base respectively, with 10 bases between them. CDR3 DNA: TGTGCCAGCAGCTTAGGGAGACGCTCGAACACTGAAGCTTTCTTT. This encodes CASSLGRRSNTEAFF.

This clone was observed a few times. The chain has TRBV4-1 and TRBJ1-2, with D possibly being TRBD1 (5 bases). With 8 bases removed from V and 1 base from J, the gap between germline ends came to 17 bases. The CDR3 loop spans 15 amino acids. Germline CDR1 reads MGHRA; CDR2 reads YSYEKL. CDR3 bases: TGCGCCAGCCGGGACTCCGGTCGGAATAACTATGGCTACACCTTC. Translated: CASRDSGRNNYGYTF.

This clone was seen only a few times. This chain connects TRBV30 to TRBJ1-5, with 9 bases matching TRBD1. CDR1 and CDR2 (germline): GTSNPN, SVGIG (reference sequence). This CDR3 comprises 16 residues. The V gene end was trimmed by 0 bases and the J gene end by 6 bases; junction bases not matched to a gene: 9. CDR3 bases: TGTGCCTGGAGTGTCCCGGGACAGGGACATTTTCAGCCCCAGCATTTT. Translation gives CAWSVPGQGHFQPQHF.

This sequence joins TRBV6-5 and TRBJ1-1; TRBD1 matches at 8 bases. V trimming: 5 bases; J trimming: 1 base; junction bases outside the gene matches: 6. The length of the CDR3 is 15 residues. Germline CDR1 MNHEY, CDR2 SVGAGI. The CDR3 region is CASSNQQGGNTEAFF. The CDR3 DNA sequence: TGTGCCAGCAGTAACCAACAGGGGGGGAACACTGAAGCTTTCTTT.

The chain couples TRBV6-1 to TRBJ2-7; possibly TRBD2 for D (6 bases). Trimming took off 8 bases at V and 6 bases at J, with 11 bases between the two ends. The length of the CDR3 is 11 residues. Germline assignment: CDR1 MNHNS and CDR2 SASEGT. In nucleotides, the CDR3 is TGTGCCAGCGGAGGGTTTAGCGAGCAGTACTTC. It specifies CASGGFSEQYF.

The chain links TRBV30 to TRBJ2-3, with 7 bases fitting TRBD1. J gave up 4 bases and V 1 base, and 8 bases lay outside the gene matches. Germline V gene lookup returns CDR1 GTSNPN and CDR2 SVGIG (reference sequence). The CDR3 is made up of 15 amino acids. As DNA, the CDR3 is TGTGCCTGGAGTGGAGGGACAGTTATCGCAGATACGCAGTATTTT. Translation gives CAWSGGTVIADTQYF. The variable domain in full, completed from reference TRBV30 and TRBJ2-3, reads SQTIHQWPATLVQPVGSPLSLECTVEGTSNPNLYWYRQAAGRGLQLLFYSVGIGQISSEVPQNLSASRPQDRQFILSSKKLLLSDSGFYLCAWSGGTVIADTQYFGPGTRLTVL.

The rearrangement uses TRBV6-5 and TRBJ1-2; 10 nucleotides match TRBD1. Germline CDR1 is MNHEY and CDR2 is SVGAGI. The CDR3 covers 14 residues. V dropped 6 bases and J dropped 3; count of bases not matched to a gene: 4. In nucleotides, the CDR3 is TGTGCCAGCAGATGGGGGACAGGGGACTATGGCTACACCTTC. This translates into CASRWGTGDYGYTF.

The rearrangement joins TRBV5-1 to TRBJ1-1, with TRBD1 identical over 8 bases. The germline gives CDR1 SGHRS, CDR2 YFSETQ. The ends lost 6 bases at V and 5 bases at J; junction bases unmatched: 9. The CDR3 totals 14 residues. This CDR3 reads CASTWTGMGTEAFF. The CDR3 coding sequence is TGCGCCAGCACCTGGACAGGGATGGGGACTGAAGCTTTCTTT. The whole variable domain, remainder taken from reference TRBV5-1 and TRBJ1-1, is KAGVTQTPRYLIKTRGQQVTLSCSPISGHRSVSWYQQTPGQGLQFLFEYFSETQRNKGNFPGRFSGRQFSNSRSEMNVSTLELGDSALYLCASTWTGMGTEAFFGQGTRLTVV.

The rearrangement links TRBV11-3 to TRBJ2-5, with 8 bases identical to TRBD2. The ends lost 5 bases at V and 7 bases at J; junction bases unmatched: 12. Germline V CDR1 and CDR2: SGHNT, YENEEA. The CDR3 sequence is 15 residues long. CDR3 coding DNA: TGTGCCAGCAGCCGAAGGGAGCGGGGGACCCCGACCCAGTACTTC. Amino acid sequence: CASSRRERGTPTQYF.

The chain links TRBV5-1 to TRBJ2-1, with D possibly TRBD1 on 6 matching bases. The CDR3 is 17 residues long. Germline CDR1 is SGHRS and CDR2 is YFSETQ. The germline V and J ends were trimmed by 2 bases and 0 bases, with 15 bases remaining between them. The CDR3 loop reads CASSLLLTGNSYNEQFF. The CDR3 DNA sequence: TGCGCCAGCAGCTTACTCTTAACAGGGAACTCCTACAATGAGCAGTTCTTC.

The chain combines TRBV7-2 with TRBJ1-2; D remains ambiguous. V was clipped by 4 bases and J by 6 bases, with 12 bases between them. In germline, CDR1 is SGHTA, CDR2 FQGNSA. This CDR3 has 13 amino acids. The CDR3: CASSSRKADGYTF. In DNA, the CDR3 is TGTGCCAGCAGCTCCCGGAAGGCGGATGGCTACACCTTC.

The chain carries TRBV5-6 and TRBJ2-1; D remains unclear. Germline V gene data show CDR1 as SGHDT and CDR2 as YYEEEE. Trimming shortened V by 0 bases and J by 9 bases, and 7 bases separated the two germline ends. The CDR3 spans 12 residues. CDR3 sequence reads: CASSLAKLEQFF. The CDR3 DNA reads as TGTGCCAGCAGCTTGGCCAAACTTGAGCAGTTCTTC.

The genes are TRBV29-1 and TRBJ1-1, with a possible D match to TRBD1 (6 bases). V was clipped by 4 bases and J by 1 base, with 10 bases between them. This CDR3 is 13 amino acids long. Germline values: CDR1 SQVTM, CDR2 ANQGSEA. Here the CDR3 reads CSVAGATNTEAFF. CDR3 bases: TGCAGCGTTGCAGGGGCAACGAACACTGAAGCTTTCTTT. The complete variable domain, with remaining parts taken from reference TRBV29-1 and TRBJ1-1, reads SAVISQKPSRDICQRGTSLTIQCQVDSQVTMMFWYRQQPGQSLTLIATANQGSEATYESGFVIDKFPISRPNLTFSTLTVSNMSPEDSSIYLCSVAGATNTEAFFGQGTRLTVV.

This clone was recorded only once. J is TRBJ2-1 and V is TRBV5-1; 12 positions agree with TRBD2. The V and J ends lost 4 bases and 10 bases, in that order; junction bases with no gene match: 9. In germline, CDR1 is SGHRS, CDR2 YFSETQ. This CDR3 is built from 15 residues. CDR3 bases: TGCGCCAGCAGCAGATCTAGCGGGGGGGCCGCCGAGCAGTTCTTC. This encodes CASSRSSGGAAEQFF.

The CDR3 protein is CASSLPPGQGNGYTF. The CDR3, as DNA: TGTGCCAGCAGTTTACCCCCCGGACAGGGTAATGGCTACACCTTC. V is TRBV28 and J is TRBJ1-2; TRBD1 matches 8 bases. The junction had 8 bases not matched to a gene; V was cut back by 2 bases and J by 6 bases. This CDR3 spans 15 amino acids. Germline CDR1 and CDR2: MDHEN and SYDVKM.

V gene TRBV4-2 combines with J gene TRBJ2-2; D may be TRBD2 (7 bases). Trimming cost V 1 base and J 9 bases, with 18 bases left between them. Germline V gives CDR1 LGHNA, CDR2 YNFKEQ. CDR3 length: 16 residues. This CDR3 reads CASSQVLEGGSRELFF. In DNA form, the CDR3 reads TGTGCCAGCAGCCAAGTTTTGGAGGGGGGGTCTCGGGAGCTGTTTTTT.

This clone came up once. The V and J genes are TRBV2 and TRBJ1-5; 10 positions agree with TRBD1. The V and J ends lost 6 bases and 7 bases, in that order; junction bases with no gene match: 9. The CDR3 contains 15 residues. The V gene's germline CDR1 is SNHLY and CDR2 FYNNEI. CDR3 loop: CASSAGTGAYQPQHF. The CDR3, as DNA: TGTGCCAGCAGCGCCGGGACAGGGGCGTACCAGCCCCAGCATTTT.

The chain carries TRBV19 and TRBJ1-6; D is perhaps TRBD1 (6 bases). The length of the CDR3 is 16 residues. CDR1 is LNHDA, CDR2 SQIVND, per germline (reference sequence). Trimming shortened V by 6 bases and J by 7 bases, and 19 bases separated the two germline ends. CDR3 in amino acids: CASRDGIGQPNSPLHF. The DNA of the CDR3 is TGTGCCAGTAGAGACGGAATCGGACAGCCAAATTCACCCCTCCACTTT.

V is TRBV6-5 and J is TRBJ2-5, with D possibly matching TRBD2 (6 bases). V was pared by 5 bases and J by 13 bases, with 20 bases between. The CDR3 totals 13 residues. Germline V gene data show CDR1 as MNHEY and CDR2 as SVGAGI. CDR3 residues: CASSEAPEGWLYF. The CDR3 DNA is TGTGCCAGCAGTGAAGCGCCGGAGGGGTGGCTGTACTTC.

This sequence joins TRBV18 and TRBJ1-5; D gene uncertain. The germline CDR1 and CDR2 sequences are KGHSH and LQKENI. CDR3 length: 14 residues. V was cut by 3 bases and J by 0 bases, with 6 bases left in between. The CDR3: CASSPNYSNQPQHF. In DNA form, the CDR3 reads TGTGCCAGCTCACCTAACTATAGCAATCAGCCCCAGCATTTT.

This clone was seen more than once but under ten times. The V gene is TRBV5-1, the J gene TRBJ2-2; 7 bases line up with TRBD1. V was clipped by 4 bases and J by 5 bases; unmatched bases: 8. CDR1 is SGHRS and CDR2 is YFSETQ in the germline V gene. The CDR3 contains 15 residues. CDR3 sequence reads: CASSVRQGGTGELFF. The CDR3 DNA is TGCGCCAGCAGCGTCCGACAGGGCGGGACCGGGGAGCTGTTTTTT. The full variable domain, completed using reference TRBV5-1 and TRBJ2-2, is KAGVTQTPRYLIKTRGQQVTLSCSPISGHRSVSWYQQTPGQGLQFLFEYFSETQRNKGNFPGRFSGRQFSNSRSEMNVSTLELGDSALYLCASSVRQGGTGELFFGEGSRLTVL.

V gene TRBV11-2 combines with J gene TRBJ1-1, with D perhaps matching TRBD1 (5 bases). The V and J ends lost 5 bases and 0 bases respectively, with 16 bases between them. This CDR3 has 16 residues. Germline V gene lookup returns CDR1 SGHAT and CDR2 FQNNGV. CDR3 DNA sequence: TGTGCCAGCAGCCATTCCGACAGTCGCCTGAACACTGAAGCTTTCTTT. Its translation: CASSHSDSRLNTEAFF.

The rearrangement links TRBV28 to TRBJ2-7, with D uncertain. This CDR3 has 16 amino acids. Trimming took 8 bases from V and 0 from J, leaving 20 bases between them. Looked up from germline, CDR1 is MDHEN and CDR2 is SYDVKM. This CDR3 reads CASVPGSVLASYEQYF. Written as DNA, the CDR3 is TGTGCCAGCGTCCCAGGCTCGGTATTGGCCTCCTACGAGCAGTACTTC. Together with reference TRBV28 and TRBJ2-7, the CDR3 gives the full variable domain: DVKVTQSSRYLVKRTGEKVFLECVQDMDHENMFWYRQDPGLGLRLIYFSYDVKMKEKGDIPEGYSVSREKKERFSLILESASTNQTSMYLCASVPGSVLASYEQYFGPGTRLTVT.

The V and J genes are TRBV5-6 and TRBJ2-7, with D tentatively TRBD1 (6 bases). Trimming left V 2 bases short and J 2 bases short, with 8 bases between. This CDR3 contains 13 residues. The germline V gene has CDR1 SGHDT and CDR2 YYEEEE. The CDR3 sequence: CASSLRQAYEQYF. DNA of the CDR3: TGTGCCAGCAGCTTAAGACAGGCCTACGAGCAGTACTTC.

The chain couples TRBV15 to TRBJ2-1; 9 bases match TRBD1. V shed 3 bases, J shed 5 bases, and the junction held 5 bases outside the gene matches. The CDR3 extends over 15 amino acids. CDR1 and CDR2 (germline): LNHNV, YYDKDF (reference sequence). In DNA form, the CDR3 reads TGTGCCACCAGCAGTAGCCGGGACAGGGACAATGAGCAGTTCTTC. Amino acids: CATSSSRDRDNEQFF. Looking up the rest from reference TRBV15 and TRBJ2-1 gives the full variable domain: DAMVIQNPRYQVTQFGKPVTLSCSQTLNHNVMYWYQQKSSQAPKLLFHYYDKDFNNEADTPDNFQSRRPNTSFCFLDIRSPGLGDTAMYLCATSSSRDRDNEQFFGPGTRLTVL.

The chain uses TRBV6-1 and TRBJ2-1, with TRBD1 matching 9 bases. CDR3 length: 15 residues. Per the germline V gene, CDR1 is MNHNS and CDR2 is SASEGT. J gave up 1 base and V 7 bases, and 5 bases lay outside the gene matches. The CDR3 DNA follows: TGTGCCAGCACTCCGGACAGGGGTTCCTACAATGAGCAGTTCTTC. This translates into CASTPDRGSYNEQFF.

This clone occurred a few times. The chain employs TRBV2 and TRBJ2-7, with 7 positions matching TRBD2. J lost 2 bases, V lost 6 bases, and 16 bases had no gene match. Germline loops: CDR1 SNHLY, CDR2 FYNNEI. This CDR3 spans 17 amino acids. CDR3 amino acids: CASSLGGEGSRPYEQYF. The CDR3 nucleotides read TGTGCCAGCAGCCTGGGGGGGGAGGGGTCGAGACCCTACGAGCAGTACTTC.